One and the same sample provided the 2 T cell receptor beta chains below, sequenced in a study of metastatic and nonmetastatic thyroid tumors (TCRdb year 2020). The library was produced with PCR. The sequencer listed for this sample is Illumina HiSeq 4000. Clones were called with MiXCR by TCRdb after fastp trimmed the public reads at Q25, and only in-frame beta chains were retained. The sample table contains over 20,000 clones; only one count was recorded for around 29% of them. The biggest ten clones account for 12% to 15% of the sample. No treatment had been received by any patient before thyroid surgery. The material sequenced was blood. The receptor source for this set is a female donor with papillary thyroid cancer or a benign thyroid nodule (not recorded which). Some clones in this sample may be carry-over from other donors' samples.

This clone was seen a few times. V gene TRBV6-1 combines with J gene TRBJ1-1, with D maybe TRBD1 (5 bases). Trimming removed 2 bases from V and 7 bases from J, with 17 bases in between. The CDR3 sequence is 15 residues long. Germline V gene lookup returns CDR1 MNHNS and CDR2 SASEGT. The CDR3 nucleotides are TGTGCCAGCAGTGAACATCCAGGGAATCAGCGTGAAGCTTTCTTT. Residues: CASSEHPGNQREAFF.

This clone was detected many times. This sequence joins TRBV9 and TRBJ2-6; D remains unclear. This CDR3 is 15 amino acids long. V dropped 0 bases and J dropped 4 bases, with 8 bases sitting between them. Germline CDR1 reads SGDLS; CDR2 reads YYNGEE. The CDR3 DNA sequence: TGTGCCAGCAGCGTAGTTGGGTCCGGGGCCAACGTCCTGACTTTC. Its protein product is CASSVVGSGANVLTF.